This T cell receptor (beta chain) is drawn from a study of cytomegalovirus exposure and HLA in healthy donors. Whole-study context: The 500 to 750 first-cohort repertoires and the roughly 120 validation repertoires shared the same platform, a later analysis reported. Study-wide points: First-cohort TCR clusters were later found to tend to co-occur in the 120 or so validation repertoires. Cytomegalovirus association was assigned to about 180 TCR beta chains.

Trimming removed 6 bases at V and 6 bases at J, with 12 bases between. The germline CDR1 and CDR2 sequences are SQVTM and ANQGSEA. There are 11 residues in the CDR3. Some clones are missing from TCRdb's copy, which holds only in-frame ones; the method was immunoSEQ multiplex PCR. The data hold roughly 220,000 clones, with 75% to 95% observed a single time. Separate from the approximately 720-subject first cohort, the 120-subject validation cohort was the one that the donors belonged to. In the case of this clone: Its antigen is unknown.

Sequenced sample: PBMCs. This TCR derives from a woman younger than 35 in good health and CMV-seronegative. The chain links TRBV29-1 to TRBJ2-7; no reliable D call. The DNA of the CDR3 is TGCAGCGTCGCCCTTTCTACCGAGCAGTACTTC. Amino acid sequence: CSVALSTEQYF.